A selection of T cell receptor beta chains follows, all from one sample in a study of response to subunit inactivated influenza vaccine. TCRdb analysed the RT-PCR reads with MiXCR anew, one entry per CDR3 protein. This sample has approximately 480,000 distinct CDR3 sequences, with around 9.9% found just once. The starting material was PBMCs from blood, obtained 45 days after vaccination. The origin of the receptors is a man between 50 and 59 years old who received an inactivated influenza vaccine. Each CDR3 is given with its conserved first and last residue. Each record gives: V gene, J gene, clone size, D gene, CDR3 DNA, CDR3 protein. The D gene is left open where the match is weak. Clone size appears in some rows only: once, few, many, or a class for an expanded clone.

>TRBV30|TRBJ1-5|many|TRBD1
TGTGCCTGGAGCAAGACAGGGGACAATCAGCCCCAGCATTTT
CAWSKTGDNQPQHF
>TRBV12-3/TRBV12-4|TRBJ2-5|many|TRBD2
TGTGCCAGCAGTTTGGCTGAAAGCGGGGGGATGACCCAGTACTTC
CASSLAESGGMTQYF
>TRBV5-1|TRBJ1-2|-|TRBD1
TGCGCCAGCAGTTCAGGGACAGGGGACTATGGCTACACCTTC
CASSSGTGDYGYTF
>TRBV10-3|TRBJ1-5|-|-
TGTGCCATCAGTGAGATATCCGATCAGCCCCAGCATTTT
CAISEISDQPQHF
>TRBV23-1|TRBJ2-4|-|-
TGCGCCAGCAGTCAATCGAGGCTAGCGACAGCCAAAAACATTCAGTACTTC
CASSQSRLATAKNIQYF
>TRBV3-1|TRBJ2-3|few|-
TGTGCCAGCAGCCAAGGGTTAGACTTCACAGATACGCAGTATTTT
CASSQGLDFTDTQYF
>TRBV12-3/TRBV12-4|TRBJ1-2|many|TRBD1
TGTGCCAGCAGAAGGGCTGGACAGGGGAACTATGGCTACACCTTC
CASRRAGQGNYGYTF
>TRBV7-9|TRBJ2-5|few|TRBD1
TGTGCCAGCAGCTCCCCCTACAGACAGGGAGCGGAGACCCAGTACTTC
CASSSPYRQGAETQYF
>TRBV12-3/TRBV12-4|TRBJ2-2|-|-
TGTGCCAGCGCCATAACAGGGAACGGGGAGCTGTTTTTT
CASAITGNGELFF
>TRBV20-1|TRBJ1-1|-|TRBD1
TGCAGTGCGGTGCCGACAGGGGGCTCTGAAGCTTTCTTT
CSAVPTGGSEAFF
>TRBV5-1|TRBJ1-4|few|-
TGCGCCAGCAGCTTGGTAGGGAGTAATGAAAAACTGTTTTTT
CASSLVGSNEKLFF
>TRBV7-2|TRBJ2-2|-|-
TGTGCCACGATGCCGGGTCGTCGCACCGGGGAGCTGTTTTTT
CATMPGRRTGELFF
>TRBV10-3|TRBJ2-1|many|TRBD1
TGTGCCATCAGTAGCCGGGACAGGGGGTCGAATGAGCAGTTCTTC
CAISSRDRGSNEQFF
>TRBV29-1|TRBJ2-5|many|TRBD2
TGCAGCGTTGTCGGGAGGATTGTCGAGACCCAGTACTTC
CSVVGRIVETQYF
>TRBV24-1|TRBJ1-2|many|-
TGTGCCACCAGTCCAGGGATGGGGGGCTACACCTTC
CATSPGMGGYTF
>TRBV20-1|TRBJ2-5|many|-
TGCAGTGCTAGAGATGGGGGCTCCAAGTACTTC
CSARDGGSKYF
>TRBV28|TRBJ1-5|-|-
TGTGCCAGCAGTCCCTCCACCAATCAGCCCCAGCATTTT
CASSPSTNQPQHF
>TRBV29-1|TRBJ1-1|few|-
TGCAGCGTTCCAGTAAACACTGAAGCTTTCTTT
CSVPVNTEAFF
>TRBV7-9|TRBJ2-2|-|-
TGTGCCAGCACAACCCCGCTGTCCACCGGGGAGCTGTTTTTT
CASTTPLSTGELFF
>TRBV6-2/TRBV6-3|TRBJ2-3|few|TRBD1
TGTGCCAGCAGTTACCCTATACCGGACAGGGGAAGCACAGATACGCAGTATTTT
CASSYPIPDRGSTDTQYF
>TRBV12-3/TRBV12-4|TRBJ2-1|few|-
TGTGCCAGCAGTTTTATCCGGGGCAATGAGCAGTTCTTC
CASSFIRGNEQFF
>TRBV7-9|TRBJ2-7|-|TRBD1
TGTGCCAGCAGCTCCGCTTGGACAGGGGACTCCTACGAGCAGTACTTC
CASSSAWTGDSYEQYF
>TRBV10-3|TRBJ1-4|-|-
TGTGCCATCAGTGGGACAGATTTAGGGGAAAAACTGTTTTTT
CAISGTDLGEKLFF
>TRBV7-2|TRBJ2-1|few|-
TGTGCCAGCAGCTTAGATAGGTCTTCTGGGCAGTTCTTC
CASSLDRSSGQFF
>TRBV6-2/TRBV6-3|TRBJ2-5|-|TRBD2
TGTGCCAGCAGTTACCCTTCCACGGGGGGAAACCCCTACCAAGAGACCCAGTACTTC
CASSYPSTGGNPYQETQYF